This T cell receptor beta chain was documented in a study of blood T cell repertoires in COVID-19. Study-level information: The United States, Italy and Spain were the sources of the acute and convalescent COVID-19 samples. PBMCs, B-cell-depleted T cells, or T cells were the source of the cDNA or gDNA that made up the material.

CDR1 is MDHEN, CDR2 SYDVKM, per germline. Trimming shortened V by 8 bases and J by 1 base, and 23 bases separated the two germline ends. There are 17 residues in the CDR3. Per the original methods: By means of reference gene primer amplification, nucleated cell counts were estimated. Profiled with immunoSEQ multiplex PCR; TCRdb holds only in-frame clones, not every one. That table gives V, J and clone size, and the DNA gave D and trimming. The sample contains about 140,000 clones, about 85% of which appear only once. The receptor's source is a human donor with acute or convalescent COVID-19. The donor label of this sample is uncertain. Input material: peripheral blood. V and J are TRBV28 and TRBJ1-2; TRBD1 might be the D (6 bases). The CDR3: CASFSWRGQGLNYGYTF. CDR3 in DNA: TGTGCCAGCTTCTCCTGGCGGGGGCAGGGACTTAACTATGGCTACACCTTC.